This T cell receptor beta chain derives from a study of blood T cells in healthy people across ages (dated by TCRdb to the mid-2010s). Broadly, across the study: In model experiments, template switching captured about one uniquely barcoded TCR beta cDNA molecule for every two T cells. To track age-related changes in TCR beta repertoire diversity, the study relied on deep sequencing normalized with unique cDNA molecular identifiers. The donors were split into four age groups: young (average about 16 years), middle-aged (about 40), aged (roughly 60) and long-lived (roughly 88). The study analyzed two additional independent replicas of 1 million unique cDNA reads from the same blood draw for two donors, one aged 18 to 30 and one aged 80 or older. The full study reports these points: Since profiling was done on bulk unsorted PBMCs, naive and antigen-experienced compartments could not be conclusively compared. As age increased, observed TCR beta diversity per million T cells dropped in a roughly linear way, and a significant reduction was already evident by age 40. Compared with the aged group, more naive CD4+ T cells, fewer expanded clones and increased TCR diversity were shown by the long-lived group, suggesting age selection. Estimates of total diversity from one million sequenced T cells were regarded as lower bounds and underestimates. The percentage of naive T cells measured by flow cytometry correlated strongly with observed TCR beta diversity. Because the CMV infection status of the donors was unknown, age-related changes in expanded clonotypes may potentially have been confounded.

Libraries were constructed by 5' RACE. This sample was sequenced with an Illumina HiSeq 2500. The second PCR ran for roughly 6 to 11 cycles and used a J-beta primer mix along with a sample-barcoded 5' primer. Each TCR beta cDNA molecule received a unique molecular identifier from a template-switch 5' adaptor carrying 12 random nucleotides. Each sample yielded at least 3 million CDR3-containing paired-end reads. First-strand cDNA synthesis was performed from all RNA using the Mint cDNA synthesis kit, with priming by a TRBC-specific oligonucleotide. All cDNA was treated with uracil-DNA glycosylase and then went through a first 18-cycle PCR with the universal primers M1SS and BC2_uni_R. The published analysis was carried out like this. Each sample was normalized by randomly selecting 1 million high-quality reads, each carrying a distinct molecular identifier. Instead of being binned into consensus sequences, reads that shared molecular identifiers were thrown out. MiTCR, run with a Q25 quality threshold and the strictest error-elimination algorithm, handled CDR3 identification, clonotype clustering and error correction. A nonparametric unseen species model with Euler transformation was used to estimate lower-bound total TCR beta diversity. Through fastp at Q25 and MiXCR, TCRdb rebuilt clones from the public reads, retaining in-frame beta chains. Merged by CDR3 protein, the rows form single entries marked with the most common genes and DNA. The V and J calls reflect TCRdb's pipeline rather than the authors' work. A total of more than 650,000 distinct CDR3 sequences appear in this sample, around a quarter of them only once. 3% of the sample rests with the top ten.

There are a few counts of this clonotype. Its antigen is currently not known. Qualities for individual bases were not recorded, and no much larger clone is one base off. Including the terminal cysteine and phenylalanine, the CDR3 comprises 17 residues. Solely the CDR3 DNA is kept, with 51 bases framed from the first base. V has 11 bases trimmed and J has 2 bases trimmed; junction bases matching no gene number 9. Looking up the germline V gene yields CDR1 SNHLY and CDR2 FYNNEI. Systemically healthy Caucasian individuals from Russia, 35 to 50 in total and aged about 6 to 90 years, were included as donors. Each donor gave 9 to 10 milliliters of peripheral blood, collected into EDTA-treated Vacutainer tubes. Ficoll-Paque density-gradient centrifugation was used to isolate PBMCs, with at least 7 million obtained per sample. Total RNA was extracted from PBMCs with Trizol reagent, with at least 5.5 micrograms obtained per sample. For every donor, flow cytometry on a PBMC aliquot measured the percentage of naive CD45RAhigh/CD27high T cells.

These same records also appear under a second study, on T cells of mothers and their children. The second investigation adds: The donors were nine systemically healthy Caucasian individuals, made up of three mothers and their six children. cDNA synthesis consumed the entire amount of extracted RNA, loaded at about 1.5 ug RNA in each 15 ul reaction. Sample barcodes and 2-4 random nucleotides were added via the M1S primer in the second PCR. Over 10 million TCR beta CDR3 reads came from each mother, compared with about 3.2 million reads from each child. Thymic selection shapes the output of TCR recombination in a similar way in related and unrelated pairs, and inherited differences have a minor effect. Normalized repertoire overlap in related mother-child pairs was always slightly higher than in unrelated mother-child pairs, but the difference was never significant. With a sensitivity of approximately 100 clones per million clonotypes, no persistent microchimeric T cell clones were detected. In the study, deep NGS was used to compare the TCR beta repertoires of mothers and children, and features distinguishing related mother-child pairs from unrelated individuals were sought. On average, the children were roughly 10 +/- 4 years old, while the mothers were roughly 40 +/- 4 years old. After adapter ligation was performed with NEBNext reagents, the libraries were sequenced on an Illumina HiSeq 2000 with 100+100 nt paired-end reads. To prevent cross-contamination, the mother and child libraries were prepared a month apart and were sequenced in separate runs. Between roughly 500,000 and 2,300,000 distinct TCR beta clonotypes were identified per donor. Naive TCR beta clonotypes were estimated from low-frequency clonotypes matched to each donor's FACS-determined naive share, without sorting.

This chain joins TRBV2 to TRBJ2-1; 16 nucleotides in the junction match TRBD2. The specimen was blood. This clonotype was obtained from a boy younger than 18 in good health. The CDR3 protein is CARAGTSGGGTYNEQFF. DNA sequence: TGTGCCCGGGCGGGGACTAGCGGGGGGGGAACCTACAATGAGCAGTTCTTC.